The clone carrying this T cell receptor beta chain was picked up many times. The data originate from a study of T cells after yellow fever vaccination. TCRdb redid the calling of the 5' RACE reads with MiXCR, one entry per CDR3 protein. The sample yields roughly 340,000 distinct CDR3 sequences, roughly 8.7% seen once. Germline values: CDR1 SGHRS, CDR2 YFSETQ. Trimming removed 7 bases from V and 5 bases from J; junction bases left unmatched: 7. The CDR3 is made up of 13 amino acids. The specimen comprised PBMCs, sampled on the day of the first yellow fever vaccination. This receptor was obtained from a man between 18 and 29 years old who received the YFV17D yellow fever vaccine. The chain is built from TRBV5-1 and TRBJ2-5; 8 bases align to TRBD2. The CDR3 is CASSGGASETQYF. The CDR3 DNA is TGCGCCAGCTCCGGGGGGGCATCGGAGACCCAGTACTTC.